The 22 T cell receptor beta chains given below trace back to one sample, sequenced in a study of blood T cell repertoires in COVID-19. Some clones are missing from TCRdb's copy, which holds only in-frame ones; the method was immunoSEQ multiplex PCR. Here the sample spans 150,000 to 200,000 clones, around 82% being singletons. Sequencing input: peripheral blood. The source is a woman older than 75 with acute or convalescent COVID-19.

The CDR3 loop is CASGTGPLFYGYTF. Written as DNA, the CDR3 is TGTGCCAGCGGAACAGGTCCCCTTTTCTATGGCTACACCTTC. The rearrangement joins TRBV7-9 to TRBJ1-2; D possibly corresponds to TRBD1 (5 bases). Germline-derived CDR1 and CDR2 are SEHNR and FQNEAQ (reference sequence). The CDR3 contains 14 residues. V was cut by 8 bases and J by 4 bases, with 17 bases left in between.

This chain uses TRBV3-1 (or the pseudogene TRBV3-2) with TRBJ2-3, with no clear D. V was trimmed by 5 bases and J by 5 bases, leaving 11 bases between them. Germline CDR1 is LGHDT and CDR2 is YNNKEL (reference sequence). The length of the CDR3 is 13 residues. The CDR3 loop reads CASSYLRGDTQYF. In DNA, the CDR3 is TGTGCCAGCAGCTACCTTCGCGGAGATACGCAGTATTTT.

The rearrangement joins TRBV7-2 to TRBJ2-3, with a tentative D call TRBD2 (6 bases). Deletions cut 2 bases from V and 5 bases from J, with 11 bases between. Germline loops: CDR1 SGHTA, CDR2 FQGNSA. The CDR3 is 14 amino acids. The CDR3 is CASSLRRGGDTQYF. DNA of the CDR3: TGTGCCAGCAGCTTAAGGCGGGGTGGAGATACGCAGTATTTT.

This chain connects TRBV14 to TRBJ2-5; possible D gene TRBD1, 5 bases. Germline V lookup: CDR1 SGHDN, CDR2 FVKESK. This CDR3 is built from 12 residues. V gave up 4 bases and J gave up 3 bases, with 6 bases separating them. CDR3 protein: CASSPREETQYF. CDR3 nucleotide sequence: TGTGCCAGCAGCCCCAGGGAAGAGACCCAGTACTTC.

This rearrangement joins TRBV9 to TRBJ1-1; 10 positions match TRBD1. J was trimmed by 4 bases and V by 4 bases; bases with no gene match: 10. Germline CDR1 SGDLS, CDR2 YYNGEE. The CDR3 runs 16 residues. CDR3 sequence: CASSPSAGQGGTEAFF. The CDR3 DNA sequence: TGTGCCAGCAGCCCCTCTGCCGGACAGGGGGGCACTGAAGCTTTCTTT.

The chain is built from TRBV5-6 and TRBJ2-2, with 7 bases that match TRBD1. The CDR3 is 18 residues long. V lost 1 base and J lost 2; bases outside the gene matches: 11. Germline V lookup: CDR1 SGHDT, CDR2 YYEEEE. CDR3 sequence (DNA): TGTGCCAGCAGCTTGTACCTGGGACAGCTTCTTAACACCGGGGAGCTGTTTTTT. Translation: CASSLYLGQLLNTGELFF.

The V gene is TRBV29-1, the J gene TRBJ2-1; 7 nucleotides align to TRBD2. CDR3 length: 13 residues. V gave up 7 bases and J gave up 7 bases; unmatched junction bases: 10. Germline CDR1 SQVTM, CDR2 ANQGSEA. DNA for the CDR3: TGCAGCGGACAGCGGGACCCCGGGAATGAGCAGTTCTTC. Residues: CSGQRDPGNEQFF.

The CDR3 loop reads CASSLPYNEQFF. The CDR3 DNA is TGCGCCAGCAGCTTGCCTTACAATGAGCAGTTCTTC. V gene TRBV5-1 combines with J gene TRBJ2-1; D uncertain. From germline, CDR1 is SGHRS and CDR2 YFSETQ. V was cut by 1 base and J by 4 bases, with 3 bases left in between. The CDR3 is 12 amino acids.

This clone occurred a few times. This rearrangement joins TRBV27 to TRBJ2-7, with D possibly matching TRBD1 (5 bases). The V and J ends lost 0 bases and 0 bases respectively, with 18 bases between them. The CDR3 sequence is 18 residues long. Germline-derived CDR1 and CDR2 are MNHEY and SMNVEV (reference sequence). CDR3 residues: CASSLSPLTATSSYEQYF. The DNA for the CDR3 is TGTGCCAGCAGTTTATCTCCCCTGACAGCTACCAGCTCCTACGAGCAGTACTTC.

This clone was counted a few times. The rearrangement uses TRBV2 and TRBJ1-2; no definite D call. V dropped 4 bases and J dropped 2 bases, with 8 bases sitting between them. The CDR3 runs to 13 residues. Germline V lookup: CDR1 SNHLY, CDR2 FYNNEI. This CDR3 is CASSGGTNYGYTF. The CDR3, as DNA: TGTGCCAGCAGTGGCGGCACGAACTATGGCTACACCTTC.

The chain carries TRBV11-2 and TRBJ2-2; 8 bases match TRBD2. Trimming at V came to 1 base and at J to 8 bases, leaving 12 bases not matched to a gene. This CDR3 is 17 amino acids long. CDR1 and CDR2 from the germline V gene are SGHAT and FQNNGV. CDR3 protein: CASSLGGTRGKMGELFF. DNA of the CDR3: TGTGCCAGCAGCTTAGGAGGGACTAGAGGCAAGATGGGGGAGCTGTTTTTT.

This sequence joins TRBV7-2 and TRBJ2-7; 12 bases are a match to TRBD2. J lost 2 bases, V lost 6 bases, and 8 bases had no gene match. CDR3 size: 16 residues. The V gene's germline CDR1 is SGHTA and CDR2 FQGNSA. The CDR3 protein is CASSTSGGTSAYEQYF. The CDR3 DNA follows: TGTGCCAGCAGTACTAGCGGGGGGACCTCTGCCTACGAGCAGTACTTC.

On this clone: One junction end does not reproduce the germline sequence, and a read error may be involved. CDR3 sequence (DNA): TGTGCCAGCAGCTTAATGGAGTTCTTGAGCTTC. It is translated as CASSLMEFLSF. The V call is TRBV5-4, the J call TRBJ2-7, with D uncertain. The CDR3 loop spans 11 amino acids. Germline values: CDR1 SGHNT, CDR2 YYREEE (reference sequence). Drawing the rest from reference TRBV5-4 and TRBJ2-7, the complete variable domain is ETGVTQSPTHLIKTRGQQVTLRCSSQSGHNTVSWYQQALGQGPQFIFQYYREEENGRGNFPPRFSGLQFPNYSSELNVNALELDDSALYLCASSLMEFLSFGPGTRLTVT.

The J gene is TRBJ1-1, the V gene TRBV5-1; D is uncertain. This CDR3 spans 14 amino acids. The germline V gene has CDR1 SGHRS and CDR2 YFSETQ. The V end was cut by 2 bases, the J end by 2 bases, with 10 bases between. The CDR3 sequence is CASSFSGFNTEAFF. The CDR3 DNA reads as TGCGCCAGCAGCTTCTCCGGGTTCAACACTGAAGCTTTCTTT.

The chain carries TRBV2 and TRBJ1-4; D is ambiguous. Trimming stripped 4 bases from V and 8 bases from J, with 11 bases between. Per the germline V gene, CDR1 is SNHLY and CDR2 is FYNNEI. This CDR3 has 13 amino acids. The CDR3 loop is CASSVESREKLFF. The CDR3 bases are TGTGCCAGCAGTGTCGAGTCGAGGGAAAAACTGTTTTTT.

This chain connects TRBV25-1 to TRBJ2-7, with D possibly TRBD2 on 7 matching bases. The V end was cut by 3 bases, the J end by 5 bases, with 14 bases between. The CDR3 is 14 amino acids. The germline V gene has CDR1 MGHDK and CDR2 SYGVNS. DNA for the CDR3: TGTGCCAGCAGTGACGGAGGGGGGGTCCACGAGCAGTACTTC. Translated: CASSDGGGVHEQYF.

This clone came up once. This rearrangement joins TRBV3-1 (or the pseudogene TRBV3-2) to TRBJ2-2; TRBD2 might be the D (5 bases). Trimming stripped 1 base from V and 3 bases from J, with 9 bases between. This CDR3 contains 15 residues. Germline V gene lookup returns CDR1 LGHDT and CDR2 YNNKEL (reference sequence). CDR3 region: CASSQVLADTGELFF. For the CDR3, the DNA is TGTGCCAGCAGCCAAGTCCTAGCTGACACCGGGGAGCTGTTTTTT.

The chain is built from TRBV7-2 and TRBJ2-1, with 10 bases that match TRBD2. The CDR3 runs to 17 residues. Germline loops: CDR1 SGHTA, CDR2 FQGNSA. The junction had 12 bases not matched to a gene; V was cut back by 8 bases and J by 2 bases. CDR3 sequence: CASEIAGGTRPYNEQFF. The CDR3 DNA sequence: TGTGCCAGCGAGATAGCGGGAGGTACTCGGCCCTACAATGAGCAGTTCTTC.

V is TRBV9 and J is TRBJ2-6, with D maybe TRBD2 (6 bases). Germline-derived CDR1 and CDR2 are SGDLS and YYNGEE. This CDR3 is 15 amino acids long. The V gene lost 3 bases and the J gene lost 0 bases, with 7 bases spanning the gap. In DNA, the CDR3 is TGTGCCAGCAGCGCGGGAGTCTCTGGGGCCAACGTCCTGACTTTC. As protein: CASSAGVSGANVLTF.

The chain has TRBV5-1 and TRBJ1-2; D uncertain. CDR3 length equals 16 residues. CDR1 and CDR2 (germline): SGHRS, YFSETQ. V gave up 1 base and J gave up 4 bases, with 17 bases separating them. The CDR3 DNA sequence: TGCGCCAGCAGCTTGCGGACGCCCTTAGGAGGCTATGGCTACACCTTC. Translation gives CASSLRTPLGGYGYTF.

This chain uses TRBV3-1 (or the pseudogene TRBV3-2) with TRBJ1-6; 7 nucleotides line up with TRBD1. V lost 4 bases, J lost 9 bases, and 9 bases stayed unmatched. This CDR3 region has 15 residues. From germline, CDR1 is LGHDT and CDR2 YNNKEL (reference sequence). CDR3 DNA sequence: TGTGCCAGCAGCCGGGCCCAGGGGGATGGTTCACCCCTCCACTTT. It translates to CASSRAQGDGSPLHF.

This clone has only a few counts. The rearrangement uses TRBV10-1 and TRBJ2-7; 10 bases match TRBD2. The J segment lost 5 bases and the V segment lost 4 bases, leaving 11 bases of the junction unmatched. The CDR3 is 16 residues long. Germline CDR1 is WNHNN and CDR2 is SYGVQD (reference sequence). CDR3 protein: CASSAPGTSVVDEQYF. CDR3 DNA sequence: TGCGCCAGCAGTGCCCCCGGGACTAGCGTCGTGGACGAGCAGTACTTC.